This paragraph reports one T cell receptor beta chain. It lacks a known antigen. Per-base quality was not reported, and no clone a single base away is much larger than it. The data are from a study of control samples from healthy donors and cancer patients (dated by TCRdb to the early 2020s). CDR1 and CDR2 were assigned from the germline V gene (reference sequence) as MNHNY and SVGAGI. V is trimmed back by 6 bases and J by 2 bases, and the junction contains 6 bases that no gene match accounts for. Including the terminal cysteine and phenylalanine, the CDR3 comprises 14 residues. The CDR3 DNA has 42 bases and is translated from base 1. Libraries were constructed by the immunoSEQ multiplex PCR assay. TCRdb's version of the immuneACCESS table is confined to in-frame rearrangements and falls short of the full clone set. An unresolved V gene accounts for under half of the shortfall where checked; the remainder is of unknown origin. The sample profile shows 100,000 to 150,000 clones; about 93% of them were found once. The ten largest clones represent more than 2% of the sample.

Recombination linked TRBV6-6 to TRBJ2-5; 7 bases in the middle match TRBD1. The clonotype comes from a man aged 18-30 years in good health. The sequenced sample consisted of blood. CDR3 protein: CASSYRGSQETQYF. The DNA sequence is TGTGCCAGCAGCTACAGGGGCTCACAAGAGACCCAGTACTTC.